This is a list of T cell receptor beta chains from one sample in a study of cytomegalovirus exposure and HLA in healthy donors. Measured with immunoSEQ multiplex PCR; TCRdb has only the in-frame clones, and not every one. The sample lists 200,000 to 250,000 clones; roughly 80% were seen once. Material for sequencing was PBMCs. The receptor set was obtained from a man aged 25-45 years in good health and CMV-seronegative. Each CDR3 is given without its conserved first and last residue.

CDR3 protein: ASSFGEDYGYT
J gene: TRBJ1-2
V gene: TRBV5-4

CDR3 protein: ASCLVTGAGEAF
J gene: TRBJ1-1
V gene: TRBV28

CDR3 protein: ASKGAYEQY
J gene: TRBJ2-7
V gene: TRBV19

CDR3 protein: ASSDSYNSPLH
J gene: TRBJ1-6
V gene: TRBV6-5

CDR3 protein: ASRSQGAENEQF
J gene: TRBJ2-1
V gene: TRBV19

CDR3 protein: ASSLDPGQGSYEQY
J gene: TRBJ2-7
V gene: TRBV11-2

CDR3 protein: SARDAGEQY
J gene: TRBJ2-7
V gene: TRBV20-1

CDR3 protein: ASSPRDSLYGYT
J gene: TRBJ1-2
V gene: TRBV18

CDR3 protein: ASSERAPTEAF
J gene: TRBJ1-1
V gene: TRBV7-9

CDR3 protein: ASSLEGGPEEQY
J gene: TRBJ2-7
V gene: TRBV11-2

CDR3 protein: ASSPPGTENSPLH
J gene: TRBJ1-6
V gene: TRBV28

CDR3 protein: ASRDYGDFTDTQY
J gene: TRBJ2-3
V gene: TRBV28

CDR3 protein: ASSYLSSGQGSYEQY
J gene: TRBJ2-7
V gene: TRBV27

CDR3 protein: ASSHGAGGPGDTQY
J gene: TRBJ2-3
V gene: TRBV4-2

CDR3 protein: ASSPGSTDTQY
J gene: TRBJ2-3
V gene: TRBV4-3

CDR3 protein: ASSLRTGGKSPLH
J gene: TRBJ1-6
V gene: TRBV11-3

CDR3 protein: ASSHRGDQETQY
J gene: TRBJ2-5
V gene: TRBV18

CDR3 protein: ASSRTGTSNEQF
J gene: TRBJ2-1
V gene: TRBV5-4

CDR3 protein: ASSVTGGPTGELF
J gene: TRBJ2-2
V gene: TRBV9

CDR3 protein: ASRSPRHYNEQF
J gene: TRBJ2-1
V gene: TRBV2

CDR3 protein: ASRDRGRGQTQY
J gene: TRBJ2-5
V gene: TRBV6-1

CDR3 protein: ASSLTSGDPAYNEQF
J gene: TRBJ2-1
V gene: TRBV28

CDR3 protein: ASRDSLGDTQY
J gene: TRBJ2-3
V gene: TRBV27

CDR3 protein: ASSSDKSAEQY
J gene: TRBJ2-7
V gene: TRBV5-5

CDR3 protein: ASSPFGGAGNQPQH
J gene: TRBJ1-5
V gene: TRBV5-4

CDR3 protein: ASTAGATGGDTQY
J gene: TRBJ2-3
V gene: TRBV11-2

CDR3 protein: ASGVTDLGGDTEAF
J gene: TRBJ1-1
V gene: TRBV7-9

CDR3 protein: ASSIRTGGNEQY
J gene: TRBJ2-7
V gene: TRBV5-4

CDR3 protein: ASSQSKPGEDPRSNQPQH
J gene: TRBJ1-5
V gene: TRBV23-1

CDR3 protein: ASSVATASGGLTGGELF
J gene: TRBJ2-2
V gene: TRBV9

CDR3 protein: ASSPDRGPRLFQETQY
J gene: TRBJ2-5
V gene: TRBV7-6

CDR3 protein: ASSLSEGNYGYT
J gene: TRBJ1-2
V gene: TRBV7-9

CDR3 protein: ASSLGQGGSEQY
J gene: TRBJ2-7
V gene: TRBV7-2

CDR3 protein: ASSLPGQGVGNSPLH
J gene: TRBJ1-6
V gene: TRBV19

CDR3 protein: ASSLSRGNYGYT
J gene: TRBJ1-2
V gene: TRBV27

CDR3 protein: ASSEGLETPEQY
J gene: TRBJ2-7
V gene: TRBV6-1

CDR3 protein: ASRDWEAFGRETQY
J gene: TRBJ2-5
V gene: TRBV5-6

CDR3 protein: ASSYQVDTAYNEQF
J gene: TRBJ2-1
V gene: TRBV27

CDR3 protein: ASSDGPGLISTDTQY
J gene: TRBJ2-3
V gene: TRBV6-1

CDR3 protein: ASGWDTNQPQH
J gene: TRBJ1-5
V gene: TRBV10-2

CDR3 protein: ASSLFGTQLGEKLF
J gene: TRBJ1-4
V gene: TRBV28